This TCR beta chain was found in a study of cytotoxic CD8 clonotypes in ibrutinib-treated CLL. Study-wide results and limits: Circulating CD8+ T-cell counts were tracked by baseline clonality, which exceeded that of age-matched healthy donors. Sampling times differed between sustained-remission and progressing patients. Public clonotypes were uncommon and contracted or stayed stable on treatment.

As regards this clone: Its antigen remains unidentified.

TCRdb's copy holds only in-frame clones and misses some; the assay was immunoSEQ multiplex PCR. The table records about 89,000 clones, 70% to 80% of them present only once. CDR3 length equals 15 residues. Germline V lookup: CDR1 SGHRS, CDR2 YFSETQ. Trimming took 1 base from V and 4 from J, leaving 13 bases between them. The sequence was collected from a human donor with chronic lymphocytic leukemia. The specimen comprised PBMCs, sampled after 12 months of ibrutinib treatment. V usage is TRBV5-1 and J usage is TRBJ2-3; D possibly uses TRBD1 or TRBD2 (6 bases each). CDR3 DNA: TGCGCCAGCAGCTTGTTTGTCGGGGGCGCAGATACGCAGTATTTT. This encodes CASSLFVGGADTQYF.